This T cell receptor (beta chain) comes out of a study of T cell repertoires in cytomegalovirus infection. CDR3 size: 11 residues. V was cut by 10 bases and J by 5 bases, with 11 bases left in between. Germline CDR1 reads KGHDR; CDR2 reads SFDVKD. TCRdb analysed the reads with MiXCR anew, one entry per CDR3 protein. The profile covers under 350,000 distinct CDR3 sequences, with 9% to 9.5% appearing a single time and around 4.1% taken by the ten largest. The sequenced sample was PBMCs. The rearrangement uses TRBV24-1 and TRBJ2-7; weak D call: TRBD1 (5 bases). The clonotype originates from a human donor in good health (CMV status not recorded). Some clones in this sample may be carry-over from other donors' samples. In nucleotides, the CDR3 is TGTGCCACTCCAGGGTCTGACGAGCAGTACTTC. Protein sequence: CATPGSDEQYF.